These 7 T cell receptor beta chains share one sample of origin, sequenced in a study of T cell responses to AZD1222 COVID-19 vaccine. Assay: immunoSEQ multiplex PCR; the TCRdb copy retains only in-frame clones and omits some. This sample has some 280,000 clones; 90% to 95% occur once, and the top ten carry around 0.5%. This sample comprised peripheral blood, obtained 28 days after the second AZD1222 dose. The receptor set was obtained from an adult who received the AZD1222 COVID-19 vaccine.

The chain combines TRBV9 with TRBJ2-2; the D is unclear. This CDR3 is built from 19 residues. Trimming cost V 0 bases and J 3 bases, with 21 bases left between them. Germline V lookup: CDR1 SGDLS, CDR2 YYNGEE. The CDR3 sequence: CASSVGALSTYRDTGELFF. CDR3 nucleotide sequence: TGTGCCAGCAGCGTAGGGGCCTTGTCGACCTATCGGGACACCGGGGAGCTGTTTTTT.

The CDR3 sequence is CASSSRGYEQYF. CDR3 in DNA: TGTGCCAGCAGCTCGAGGGGGTACGAGCAGTACTTC. The rearrangement links TRBV11-2 to TRBJ2-7; D is possibly TRBD1 (6 bases). Trimming removed 4 bases at V and 4 bases at J, with 8 bases between. Looked up from germline, CDR1 is SGHAT and CDR2 is FQNNGV. The CDR3 runs 12 residues.

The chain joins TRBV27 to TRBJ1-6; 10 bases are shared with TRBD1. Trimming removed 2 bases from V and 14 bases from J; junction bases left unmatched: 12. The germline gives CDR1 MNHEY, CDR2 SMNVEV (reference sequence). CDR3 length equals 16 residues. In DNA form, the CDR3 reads TGTGCCAGCAGTTTAGCCGGGGACAGGGGTCTATTCACCCTCCACTTT. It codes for CASSLAGDRGLFTLHF.

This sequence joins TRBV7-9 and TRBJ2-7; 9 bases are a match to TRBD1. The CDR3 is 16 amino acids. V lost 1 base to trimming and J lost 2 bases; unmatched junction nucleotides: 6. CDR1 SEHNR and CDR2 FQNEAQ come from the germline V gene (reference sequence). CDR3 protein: CASSLGRDRVTYEQYF. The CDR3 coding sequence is TGTGCCAGCAGCTTAGGCCGGGACAGGGTAACCTACGAGCAGTACTTC.

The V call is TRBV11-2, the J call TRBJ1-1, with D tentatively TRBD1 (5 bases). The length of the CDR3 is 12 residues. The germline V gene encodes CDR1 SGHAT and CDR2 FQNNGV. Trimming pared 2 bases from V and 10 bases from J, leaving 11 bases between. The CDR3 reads CASSLKGLGAFF. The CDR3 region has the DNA TGTGCCAGCAGCTTAAAGGGGTTGGGAGCTTTCTTT.

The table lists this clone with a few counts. In DNA form, the CDR3 reads TGTGCCAGCAGTCACCACAGGGGACGGTACGAGCAGTACTTC. This translates into CASSHHRGRYEQYF. V gene TRBV6-2 or TRBV6-3 combines with J gene TRBJ2-7; 7 nucleotides match TRBD1. The junction had 8 bases not matched to a gene; V was cut back by 5 bases and J by 4 bases. This CDR3 spans 14 amino acids. Germline V gives CDR1 MNHEY, CDR2 SVGEGT.

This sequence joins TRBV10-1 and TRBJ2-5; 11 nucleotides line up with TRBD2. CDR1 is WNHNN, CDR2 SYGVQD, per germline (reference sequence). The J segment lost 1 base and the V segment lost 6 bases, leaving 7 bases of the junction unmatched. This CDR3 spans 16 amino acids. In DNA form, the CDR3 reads TGCGCCAGCAGCCCCCTTCTAGCGGGGGGCCAAGAGACCCAGTACTTC. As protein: CASSPLLAGGQETQYF.